These 18 T cell receptor beta chains were sequenced from one sample in a study of blood T cell repertoires in COVID-19. Clones were sequenced by immunoSEQ multiplex PCR, and TCRdb holds only the in-frame ones, with some missing. The data contain roughly 210,000 clones, roughly 84% of them singletons. The material sequenced was peripheral blood. The receptors derive from an elderly woman with COVID-19, enrolled during active disease.

Written as DNA, the CDR3 is TGTGCCAGCAGTTTCTTAGGGGCCAAGAGCGTCACTGAAGCTTTCTTT. It specifies CASSFLGAKSVTEAFF. V gene TRBV27 combines with J gene TRBJ1-1; D possibly corresponds to TRBD1 (5 bases). V lost 3 bases and J lost 4, with 18 bases in between. Germline CDR1 MNHEY, CDR2 SMNVEV (reference sequence). This CDR3 region has 16 residues.

The chain employs TRBV28 and TRBJ2-4, with D perhaps matching TRBD1 (6 bases). CDR1 and CDR2 from the germline V gene are MDHEN and SYDVKM. V was pared by 8 bases and J by 7 bases, with 12 bases between. This CDR3 is built from 12 residues. CDR3 DNA sequence: TGTGCCAGCGCAGGGGCGGGCAACATTCAGTACTTC. Encoded protein: CASAGAGNIQYF.

The CDR3 reads CASSQDRQAGNTIYF. The CDR3 DNA is TGTGCCAGCAGCCAAGATAGGCAGGCTGGAAACACCATATATTTT. The chain has TRBV3-1 (or the pseudogene TRBV3-2) and TRBJ1-3; unclear D gene. Trimming removed 0 bases from V and 2 bases from J, with 8 bases in between. The CDR3 runs 15 residues. CDR1 is LGHDT and CDR2 is YNNKEL in the germline V gene (reference sequence).

This chain uses TRBV6-5 with TRBJ1-1; D uncertain. CDR1 is MNHEY, CDR2 SVGAGI, per germline. With 6 bases removed from V and 1 base from J, the gap between germline ends came to 9 bases. The CDR3 has 13 amino acids. The CDR3 bases are TGTGCCAGCAGATCAGGTGGGAACACTGAAGCTTTCTTT. Its protein is CASRSGGNTEAFF.

The chain combines TRBV4-2 with TRBJ2-1; 12 nucleotides line up with TRBD2. Trimming removed 0 bases from V and 8 bases from J; junction bases left unmatched: 5. The CDR3 spans 16 residues. The germline V gene encodes CDR1 LGHNA and CDR2 YNFKEQ. CDR3 coding DNA: TGTGCCAGCAGCCAAGAAGCGACTAGCGGGGGTTATGAGCAGTTCTTC. Its protein is CASSQEATSGGYEQFF.

The rearrangement links TRBV18 to TRBJ2-1; possibly TRBD2 for D (6 bases). CDR1 and CDR2 (germline): KGHSH, LQKENI. V dropped 4 bases and J dropped 8 bases, with 21 bases sitting between them. This CDR3 is 16 amino acids long. The CDR3 nucleotides read TGTGCCAGCTCACTATCCGGGACGGGAAGGAGGGATGAGCAGTTCTTC. Protein: CASSLSGTGRRDEQFF.

V usage is TRBV5-5 and J usage is TRBJ2-5, with unresolved D. The CDR3 runs 15 residues. Per the germline V gene, CDR1 is SGHKS and CDR2 is YYEKEE (reference sequence). V lost 0 bases to trimming and J lost 1 base, with 10 bases between them. The CDR3 DNA follows: TGTGCCAGCAGCTTGGCCGCTGCCGGCCAAGAGACCCAGTACTTC. Its protein is CASSLAAAGQETQYF.

This clone appeared once. The genes are TRBV6-5 and TRBJ1-3; D perhaps matches TRBD1 (6 bases). Germline CDR1 and CDR2: MNHEY and SVGAGI. There are 15 residues in the CDR3. The germline V and J ends were trimmed by 2 bases and 0 bases, with 8 bases remaining between them. The CDR3 DNA follows: TGTGCCAGCAGTTACGGGACACTCTCTGGAAACACCATATATTTT. Its translation is CASSYGTLSGNTIYF.

The rearrangement links TRBV3-1 (or the pseudogene TRBV3-2) to TRBJ1-1; weak D call: TRBD1 (5 bases). V gave up 7 bases and J gave up 1 base, with 13 bases separating them. From germline, CDR1 is LGHDT and CDR2 YNNKEL (reference sequence). The CDR3 runs to 14 residues. CDR3 sequence: CASTRSGGNTEAFF. The CDR3 DNA follows: TGTGCCAGCACCAGAAGCGGGGGGAACACTGAAGCTTTCTTT.

The chain has TRBV28 and TRBJ2-7, with D maybe TRBD1 (6 bases). The CDR3 consists of 11 residues. The germline CDR1 and CDR2 sequences are MDHEN and SYDVKM. Trimming removed 3 bases at V and 12 bases at J, with 12 bases between. The CDR3 spells CASSLWDMTYF. CDR3 DNA sequence: TGTGCCAGCAGTTTGTGGGACATGACGTACTTC.

CDR3: CAISAGTGGTGELFF. As DNA, the CDR3 is TGTGCCATCAGTGCTGGGACAGGGGGCACCGGGGAGCTGTTTTTT. This chain joins TRBV10-3 and TRBJ2-2, with TRBD1 identical over 11 bases. CDR3 length: 15 residues. Germline CDR1 reads ENHRY; CDR2 reads SYGVKD. Trimming cost V 4 bases and J 4 bases; bases outside gene matches: 2.

The chain combines TRBV2 with TRBJ2-5; 8 positions match TRBD1. The CDR3 consists of 13 residues. Germline loops: CDR1 SNHLY, CDR2 FYNNEI. V shed 6 bases, J shed 5 bases, and the junction held 5 bases outside the gene matches. In nucleotides, the CDR3 is TGTGCCAGCAGATCCACAGGGGGGGAGACCCAGTACTTC. Translating it yields CASRSTGGETQYF.

The chain employs TRBV6-5 and TRBJ1-3; no reliable D call. The V end was cut by 2 bases, the J end by 0 bases, with 11 bases between. The CDR3 length is 16 residues. From germline, CDR1 is MNHEY and CDR2 SVGAGI. This chain's CDR3 is CASSYTEPSSGNTIYF. The CDR3 DNA reads TGTGCCAGCAGTTACACCGAGCCTAGCTCTGGAAACACCATATATTTT.

The gene calls are TRBV28 and TRBJ1-2, with D perhaps matching TRBD1 (6 bases). The CDR3 spans 13 residues. V was clipped by 7 bases and J by 8 bases, with 17 bases between them. Looked up from germline, CDR1 is MDHEN and CDR2 is SYDVKM. Here the CDR3 reads CASTRNREEGYTF. Here the CDR3 DNA reads TGTGCCAGCACAAGGAACAGGGAAGAAGGCTACACCTTC.

The chain employs TRBV5-1 and TRBJ2-5; 10 positions match TRBD2. Germline CDR1 reads SGHRS; CDR2 reads YFSETQ. Trimming removed 0 bases from V and 0 bases from J; junction bases left unmatched: 8. The CDR3 contains 18 residues. CDR3 coding DNA: TGCGCCAGCAGCTTGGTGCCTAGCGGGGGCCCCTACCAAGAGACCCAGTACTTC. The encoded protein is CASSLVPSGGPYQETQYF.

This clone was counted a single time. The rearrangement links TRBV30 to TRBJ1-2, with 12 positions matching TRBD1. The V and J ends lost 3 bases and 4 bases, in that order; junction bases with no gene match: 6. From germline, CDR1 is GTSNPN and CDR2 SVGIG (reference sequence). CDR3 length equals 15 residues. The CDR3 loop reads CAWREGTGGFYGYTF. DNA of the CDR3: TGTGCCTGGAGGGAAGGGACAGGGGGCTTCTATGGCTACACCTTC.

The V call is TRBV5-1, the J call TRBJ1-2, with D tentatively TRBD1 (5 bases). From germline, CDR1 is SGHRS and CDR2 YFSETQ. CDR3 length equals 15 residues. V was trimmed by 0 bases and J by 0 bases, leaving 9 bases between them. CDR3 loop: CASSLGQGTNYGYTF. DNA of the CDR3: TGCGCCAGCAGCTTGGGGCAGGGTACTAACTATGGCTACACCTTC.

This chain joins TRBV7-2 and TRBJ1-3, with D possibly TRBD1 on 6 matching bases. The CDR3 is 15 residues long. CDR1 and CDR2 from the germline V gene are SGHTA and FQGNSA. V was trimmed by 5 bases and J by 8 bases, leaving 19 bases between them. The CDR3 region has the DNA TGTGCCAGCAGCCCGTCGAGGGGGGGCTGGGACACCATATATTTT. Encoded protein: CASSPSRGGWDTIYF.